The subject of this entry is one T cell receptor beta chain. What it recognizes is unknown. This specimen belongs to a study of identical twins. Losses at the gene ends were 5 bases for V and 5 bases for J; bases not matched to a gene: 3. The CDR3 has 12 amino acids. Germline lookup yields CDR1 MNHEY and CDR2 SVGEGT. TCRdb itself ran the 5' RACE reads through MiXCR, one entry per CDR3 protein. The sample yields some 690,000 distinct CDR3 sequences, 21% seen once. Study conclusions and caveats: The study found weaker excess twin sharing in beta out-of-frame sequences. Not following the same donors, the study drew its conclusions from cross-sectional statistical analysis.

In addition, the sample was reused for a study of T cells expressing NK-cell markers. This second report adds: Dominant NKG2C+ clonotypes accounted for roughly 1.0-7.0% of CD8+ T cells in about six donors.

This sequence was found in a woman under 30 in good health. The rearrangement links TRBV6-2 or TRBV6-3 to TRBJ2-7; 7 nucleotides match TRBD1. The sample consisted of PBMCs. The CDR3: CASSDRAHEQYF. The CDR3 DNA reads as TGTGCCAGCAGTGACAGGGCCCACGAGCAGTACTTC.